This is a list of T cell receptor beta chains from one sample in a study of cytotoxic CD8 clonotypes in ibrutinib-treated CLL. Profiled with immunoSEQ multiplex PCR; TCRdb holds only in-frame clones, not every one. The sample consists of hundreds of thousands of clones, about three quarters of them appearing once. The sample was PBMCs, taken after 24 months of ibrutinib treatment. These receptors all come from a human donor with chronic lymphocytic leukemia. The conserved cysteine and the conserved F or W are not part of the CDR3 here. The order of the fields is J gene, V gene, CDR3 protein.

>TRBJ2-5|TRBV14
ASSRSGQGMETQY
>TRBJ2-7|TRBV9
ASSVEEGGTYEQY
>TRBJ2-5|TRBV25-1
ATGQGIIETQY
>TRBJ2-1|TRBV11-3
ASSHPSDLYNEQF
>TRBJ2-1|TRBV25-1
ASSESLGNNEQF
>TRBJ1-1|TRBV9
ASSAHPGISTEAF
>TRBJ1-3|TRBV5-1
ASSLTGIGNTIY
>TRBJ1-2|TRBV10-3
AISESGSYGYT
>TRBJ2-1|TRBV30
AWSGGRAYNEQF
>TRBJ2-5|TRBV5-1
ASSPGDGQETQY
>TRBJ2-2|TRBV4-2
ASSQEAGGPGELF
>TRBJ2-5|TRBV23-1
ASSQSTHQETQY
>TRBJ2-1|TRBV6-4
ASSDEGGPSYNEQF
>TRBJ2-7|TRBV10-1
ASSEASGTYEQY
>TRBJ2-4|TRBV5-1
ASSFQNIQY
>TRBJ2-5|TRBV5-1
ASSPRTGAAGWTQY
>TRBJ1-2|TRBV9
ASSPWDGNYGYT
>TRBJ2-7|TRBV28
ASRTVSEQY
>TRBJ2-7|TRBV6-4
ASRTPGTSGREQY
>TRBJ1-4|TRBV30
AWSGNRQEKNEKLF
>TRBJ2-7|TRBV10-3
AISLAGGVNEQY
>TRBJ2-5|TRBV9
ASSVGSSAGETQY
>TRBJ2-1|TRBV7-9
ASSLPRGSSEQF
>TRBJ2-7|TRBV29-1
SVSLSTGGAEQY
>TRBJ2-1|TRBV19
ASSRTGVQPYNEQF
>TRBJ2-7|TRBV5-1
ASSLDLARLY
>TRBJ2-1|TRBV9
ASSPSGVSSYNEQF
>TRBJ1-5|TRBV7-8
ASSSHRESQPQH